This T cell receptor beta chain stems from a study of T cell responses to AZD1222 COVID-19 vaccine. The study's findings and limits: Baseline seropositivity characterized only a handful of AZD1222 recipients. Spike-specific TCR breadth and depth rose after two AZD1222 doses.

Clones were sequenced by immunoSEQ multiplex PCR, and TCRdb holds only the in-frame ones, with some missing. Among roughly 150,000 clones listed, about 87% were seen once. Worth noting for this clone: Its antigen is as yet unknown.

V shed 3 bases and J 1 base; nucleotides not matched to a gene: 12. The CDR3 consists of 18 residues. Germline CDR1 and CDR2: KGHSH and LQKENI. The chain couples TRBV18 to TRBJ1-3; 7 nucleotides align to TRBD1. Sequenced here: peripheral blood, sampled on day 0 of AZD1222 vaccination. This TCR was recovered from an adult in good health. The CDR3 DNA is TGTGCCAGCTCACCTTTGGAGACAGGGAAGATGTCTGGAAACACCATATATTTT. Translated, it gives CASSPLETGKMSGNTIYF. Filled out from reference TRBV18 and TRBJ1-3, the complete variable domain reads NAGVMQNPRHLVRRRGQEARLRCSPMKGHSHVYWYRQLPEEGLKFMVYLQKENIIDESGMPKERFSAEFPKEGPSILRIQQVVRGDSAAYFCASSPLETGKMSGNTIYFGEGSWLTVV.